The text below deals with one TCR beta chain. What it binds is not known. The CDR3 totals 15 residues. V was clipped by 1 base and J by 0 bases, with 10 bases between them. Germline V lookup: CDR1 LGHDT, CDR2 YNNKEL (reference sequence). This sample stems from a study of T cell responses to AZD1222 COVID-19 vaccine. The overall study: Pooling of second doses given at about 4 or about 12 weeks was done. Study-level findings and limits: Repertoire sampling happened only post peak T cell response.

Clones were read by immunoSEQ multiplex PCR, and TCRdb kept only the in-frame ones, dropping some. The sample holds some 130,000 clones, roughly 89% seen once. The chain links TRBV3-1 (or the pseudogene TRBV3-2) to TRBJ2-7; no reliable D call. This sequence was found in an adult in good health. The source material was peripheral blood, sampled on day 0 of AZD1222 vaccination. The CDR3 reads CASSQAPSASYEQYF. In DNA, the CDR3 is TGTGCCAGCAGCCAAGCACCGTCAGCCTCCTACGAGCAGTACTTC.